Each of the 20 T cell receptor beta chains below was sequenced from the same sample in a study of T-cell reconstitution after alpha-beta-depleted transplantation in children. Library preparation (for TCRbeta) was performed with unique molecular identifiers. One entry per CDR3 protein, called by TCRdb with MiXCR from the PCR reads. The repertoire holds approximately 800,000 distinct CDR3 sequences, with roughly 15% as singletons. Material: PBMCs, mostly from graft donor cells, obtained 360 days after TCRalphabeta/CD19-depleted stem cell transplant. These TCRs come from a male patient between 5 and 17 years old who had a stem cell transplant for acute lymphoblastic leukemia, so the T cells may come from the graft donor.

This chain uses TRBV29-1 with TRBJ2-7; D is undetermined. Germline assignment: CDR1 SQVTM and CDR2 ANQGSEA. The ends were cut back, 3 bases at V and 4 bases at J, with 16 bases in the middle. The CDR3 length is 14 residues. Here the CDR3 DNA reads TGCAGCGTTGATGGGGTAGCTGAGACGTACGAGCAGTACTTC. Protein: CSVDGVAETYEQYF.

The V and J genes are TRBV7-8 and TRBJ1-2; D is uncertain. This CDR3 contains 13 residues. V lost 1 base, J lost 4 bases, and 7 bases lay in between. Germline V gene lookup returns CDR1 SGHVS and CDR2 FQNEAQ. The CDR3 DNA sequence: TGTGCCAGCAGCTTAGGCTGGAGCTATGGCTACACCTTC. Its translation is CASSLGWSYGYTF.

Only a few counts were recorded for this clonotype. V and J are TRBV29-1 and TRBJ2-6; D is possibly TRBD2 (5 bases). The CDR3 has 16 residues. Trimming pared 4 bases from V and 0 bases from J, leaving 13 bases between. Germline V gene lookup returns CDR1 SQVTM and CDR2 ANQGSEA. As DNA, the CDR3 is TGCAGCGTTGTGAGCGGAAAAGACTCTGGGGCCAACGTCCTGACTTTC. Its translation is CSVVSGKDSGANVLTF.

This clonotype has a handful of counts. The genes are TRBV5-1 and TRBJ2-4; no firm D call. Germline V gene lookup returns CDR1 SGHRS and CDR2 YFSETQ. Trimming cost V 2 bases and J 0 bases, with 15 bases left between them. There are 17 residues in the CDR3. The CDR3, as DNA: TGCGCCAGCAGCTTCCTCCGAACGGGCACAGCCAAAAACATTCAGTACTTC. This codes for CASSFLRTGTAKNIQYF. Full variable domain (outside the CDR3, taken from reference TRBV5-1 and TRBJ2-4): KAGVTQTPRYLIKTRGQQVTLSCSPISGHRSVSWYQQTPGQGLQFLFEYFSETQRNKGNFPGRFSGRQFSNSRSEMNVSTLELGDSALYLCASSFLRTGTAKNIQYFGAGTRLSVL.

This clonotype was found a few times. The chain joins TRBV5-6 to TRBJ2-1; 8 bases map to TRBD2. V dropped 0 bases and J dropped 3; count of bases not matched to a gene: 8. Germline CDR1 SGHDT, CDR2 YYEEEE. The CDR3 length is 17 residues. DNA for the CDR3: TGTGCCAGCAGCTTGGCGGGAGGGCCTTTAAACTACAATGAGCAGTTCTTC. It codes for CASSLAGGPLNYNEQFF.

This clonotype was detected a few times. The CDR3 region has the DNA TGTGCCAGCTCAGCCTCCGGGCGAGGGGAGCAGTACTTC. The encoded protein is CASSASGRGEQYF. The genes are TRBV18 and TRBJ2-7, with D possibly TRBD2 on 5 matching bases. Germline V gene lookup returns CDR1 KGHSH and CDR2 LQKENI. V dropped 5 bases and J dropped 7 bases, with 15 bases sitting between them. This CDR3 has 13 amino acids.

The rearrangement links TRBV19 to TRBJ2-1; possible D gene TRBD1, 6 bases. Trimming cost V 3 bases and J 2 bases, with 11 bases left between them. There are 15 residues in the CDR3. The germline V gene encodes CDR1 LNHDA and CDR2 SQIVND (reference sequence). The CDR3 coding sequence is TGTGCCAGTAGTATGGTGCAGGGGCCCTACAATGAGCAGTTCTTC. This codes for CASSMVQGPYNEQFF.

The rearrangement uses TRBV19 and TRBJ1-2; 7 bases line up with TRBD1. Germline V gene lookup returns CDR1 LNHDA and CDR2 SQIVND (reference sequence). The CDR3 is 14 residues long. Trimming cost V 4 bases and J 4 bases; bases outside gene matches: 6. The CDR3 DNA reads TGTGCCAGTAGTACCCGACAGGGAAGCTATGGCTACACCTTC. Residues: CASSTRQGSYGYTF.

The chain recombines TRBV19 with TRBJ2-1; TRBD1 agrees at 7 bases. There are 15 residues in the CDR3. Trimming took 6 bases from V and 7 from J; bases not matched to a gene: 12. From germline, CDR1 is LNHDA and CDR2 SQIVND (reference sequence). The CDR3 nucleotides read TGTGCCAGTAGCCTGGACAGGTACAAAAGGAATGAGCAGTTCTTC. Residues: CASSLDRYKRNEQFF.

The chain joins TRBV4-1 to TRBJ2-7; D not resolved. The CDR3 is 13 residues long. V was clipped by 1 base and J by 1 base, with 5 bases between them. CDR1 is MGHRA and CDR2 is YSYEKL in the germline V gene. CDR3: CASSQGFSYEQYF. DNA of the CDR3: TGCGCCAGCAGCCAAGGGTTTTCCTACGAGCAGTACTTC.

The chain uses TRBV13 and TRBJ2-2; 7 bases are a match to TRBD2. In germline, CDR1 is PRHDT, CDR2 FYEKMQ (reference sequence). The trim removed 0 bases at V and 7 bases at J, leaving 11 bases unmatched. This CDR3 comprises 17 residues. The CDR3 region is CASSLGLRLAVGGELFF. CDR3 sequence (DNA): TGTGCCAGCAGCTTAGGCCTGAGGCTAGCGGTTGGCGGGGAGCTGTTTTTT. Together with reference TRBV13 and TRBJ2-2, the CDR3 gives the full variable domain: AAGVIQSPRHLIKEKRETATLKCYPIPRHDTVYWYQQGPGQDPQFLISFYEKMQSDKGSIPDRFSAQQFSDYHSELNMSSLELGDSALYFCASSLGLRLAVGGELFFGEGSRLTVL.

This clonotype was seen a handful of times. The CDR3 sequence is CASSSTYSGSSYEQYF. The CDR3 bases are TGTGCCAGCAGCTCGACCTATAGCGGGAGCTCCTACGAGCAGTACTTC. This chain links TRBV7-6 with TRBJ2-7, with TRBD2 identical over 9 bases. CDR3 length equals 16 residues. The V gene's germline CDR1 is SGHVS and CDR2 FNYEAQ. Losses at the gene ends were 4 bases for V and 0 bases for J; bases not matched to a gene: 7.

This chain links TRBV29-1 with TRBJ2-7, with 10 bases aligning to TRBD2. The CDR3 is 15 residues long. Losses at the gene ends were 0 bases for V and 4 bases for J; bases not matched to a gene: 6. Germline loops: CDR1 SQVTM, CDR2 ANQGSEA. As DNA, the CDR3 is TGCAGCGTTGAAGAATTGACTAGCGGGTATTACGAGCAGTACTTC. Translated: CSVEELTSGYYEQYF.

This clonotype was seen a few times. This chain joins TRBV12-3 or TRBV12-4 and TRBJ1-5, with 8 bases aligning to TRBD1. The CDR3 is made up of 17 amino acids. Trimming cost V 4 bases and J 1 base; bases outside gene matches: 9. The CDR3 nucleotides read TGTGCCAGCAGTTCCCGACAGGGGATGGTCAGCAATCAGCCCCAGCATTTT. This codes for CASSSRQGMVSNQPQHF.

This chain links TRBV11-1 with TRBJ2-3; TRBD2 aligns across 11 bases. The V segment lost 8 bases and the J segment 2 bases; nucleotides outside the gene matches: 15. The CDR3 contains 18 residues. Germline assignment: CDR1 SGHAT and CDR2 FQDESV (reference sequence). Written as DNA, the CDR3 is TGTGCCAGCCGCCCTTTGTTACTGACTAGCGGGATCACAGATACGCAGTATTTT. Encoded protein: CASRPLLLTSGITDTQYF. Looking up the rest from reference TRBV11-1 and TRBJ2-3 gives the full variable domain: EAEVAQSPRYKITEKSQAVAFWCDPISGHATLYWYRQILGQGPELLVQFQDESVVDDSQLPKDRFSAERLKGVDSTLKIQPAELGDSAMYLCASRPLLLTSGITDTQYFGPGTRLTVL.

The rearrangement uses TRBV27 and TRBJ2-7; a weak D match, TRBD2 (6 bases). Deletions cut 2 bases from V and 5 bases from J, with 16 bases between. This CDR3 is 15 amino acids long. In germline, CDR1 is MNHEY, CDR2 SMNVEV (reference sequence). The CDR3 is CASSLTLPSGDEQYF. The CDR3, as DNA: TGTGCCAGCAGTTTAACCCTACCGTCGGGGGACGAGCAGTACTTC.

As DNA, the CDR3 is TGTGCCAGCAGCGGGTTCGGCTTGAATACGCAGTATTTT. It codes for CASSGFGLNTQYF. V usage is TRBV13 and J usage is TRBJ2-3; D call uncertain. In germline, CDR1 is PRHDT, CDR2 FYEKMQ (reference sequence). The CDR3 loop spans 13 amino acids. V was clipped by 5 bases and J by 7 bases, with 13 bases between them.

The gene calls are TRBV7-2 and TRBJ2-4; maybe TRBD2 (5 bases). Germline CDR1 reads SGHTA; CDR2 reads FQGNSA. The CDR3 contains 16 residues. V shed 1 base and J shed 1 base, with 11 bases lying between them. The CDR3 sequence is CASSLESGRAKNIQYF. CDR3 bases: TGTGCCAGCAGCTTAGAGTCGGGAAGGGCCAAAAACATTCAGTACTTC.

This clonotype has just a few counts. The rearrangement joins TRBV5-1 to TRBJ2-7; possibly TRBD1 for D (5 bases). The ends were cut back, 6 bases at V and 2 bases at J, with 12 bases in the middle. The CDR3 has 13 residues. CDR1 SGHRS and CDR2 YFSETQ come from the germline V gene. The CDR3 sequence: CASTSGNTYEQYF. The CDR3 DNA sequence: TGCGCCAGCACCTCAGGGAACACCTACGAGCAGTACTTC.

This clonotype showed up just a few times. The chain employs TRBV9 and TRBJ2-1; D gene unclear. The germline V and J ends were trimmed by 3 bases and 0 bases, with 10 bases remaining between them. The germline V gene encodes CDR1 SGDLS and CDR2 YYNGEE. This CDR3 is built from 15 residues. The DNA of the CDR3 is TGTGCCAGCAGCGATGGGTCAAGCTCCTACAATGAGCAGTTCTTC. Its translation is CASSDGSSSYNEQFF.